These T cell receptor beta chains were read from a single sample in a study of blood T cell repertoires in COVID-19. Profiled with immunoSEQ multiplex PCR; TCRdb holds only in-frame clones, not every one. Found here are tens of thousands of clones, about nine tenths of them singletons; the top ten hold about 30%. The sequenced material came from peripheral blood. The receptors shown here come from a woman of 80 years or more with active or convalescent COVID-19. CDR3s include the opening cysteine and the closing phenylalanine or tryptophan. D genes are given only for firm matches. Rows give clone size only sometimes, using once, few, many, or a class for an expanded clone.

J gene: TRBJ2-5; V gene: TRBV10-3; clone size: NA; D gene: NA; CDR3 DNA: TGTGCCATCAGTAACAGGGTAGGGCAAGAGACCCAGTACTTC; CDR3 protein: CAISNRVGQETQYF
J gene: TRBJ1-2; V gene: TRBV7-2; clone size: NA; D gene: NA; CDR3 DNA: TGTGCCAGCAGCTTAGCGTTACAGGTTAGCTATGGCTACACCTTC; CDR3 protein: CASSLALQVSYGYTF
J gene: TRBJ1-5; V gene: TRBV21-1; clone size: NA; D gene: NA; CDR3 DNA: TGTGCCAGCAGCGCATCCGGGACAGGAAGCGAATGTCAGCCCCAGCATTTT; CDR3 protein: CASSASGTGSECQPQHF
J gene: TRBJ2-5; V gene: TRBV6-5; clone size: NA; D gene: TRBD2; CDR3 DNA: TGTGCCAGCAGCGGGACTAGCGGGGCCCAAGAGACCCAGTACTTC; CDR3 protein: CASSGTSGAQETQYF
J gene: TRBJ1-6; V gene: TRBV7-9; clone size: NA; D gene: NA; CDR3 DNA: TGTGCCAGCAGTCGCGTCCTCAGCGATTCACCCCTCCACTTT; CDR3 protein: CASSRVLSDSPLHF
J gene: TRBJ1-3; V gene: TRBV2; clone size: NA; D gene: TRBD1; CDR3 DNA: TGTGCCAGCAGGCGACAGGGGGCGCCGGGAAACACCATATATTTT; CDR3 protein: CASRRQGAPGNTIYF
J gene: TRBJ2-3; V gene: TRBV7-2; clone size: NA; D gene: NA; CDR3 DNA: TGTGCCAGCAGGGGTCAGGGCACAGATACGCAGTATTTT; CDR3 protein: CASRGQGTDTQYF
J gene: TRBJ1-6; V gene: TRBV19; clone size: NA; D gene: NA; CDR3 DNA: TGTGCCAGTAGTATGGGTTTGGGGGCTAAGAATTCACCCCTCCACTTT; CDR3 protein: CASSMGLGAKNSPLHF
J gene: TRBJ2-1; V gene: TRBV4-1; clone size: NA; D gene: NA; CDR3 DNA: TGCGCCAGCAGCCAAAAGCTCGGGGAGCAGTTCTTC; CDR3 protein: CASSQKLGEQFF
J gene: TRBJ1-2; V gene: TRBV10-3; clone size: NA; D gene: TRBD1; CDR3 DNA: TGTGCCTCCAAGGGGGGACAGACTAATGGCTACACCTTC; CDR3 protein: CASKGGQTNGYTF
J gene: TRBJ1-5; V gene: TRBV30; clone size: once; D gene: NA; CDR3 DNA: TGTGCCTGGAGCGGGGGTCCGAATCAGCCCCAGCATTTT; CDR3 protein: CAWSGGPNQPQHF
J gene: TRBJ1-1; V gene: TRBV5-1; clone size: NA; D gene: NA; CDR3 DNA: TGCGCCAGCAGCTATACAGGGTCGAACACTGAAGCTTTCTTT; CDR3 protein: CASSYTGSNTEAFF
J gene: TRBJ1-1; V gene: TRBV9; clone size: NA; D gene: NA; CDR3 DNA: TGTGCCAGCAGCGTCTCCCGGGGACGGGGGGGCACTGAAGCTTTCTTT; CDR3 protein: CASSVSRGRGGTEAFF
J gene: TRBJ2-3; V gene: TRBV4-3; clone size: NA; D gene: TRBD1; CDR3 DNA: TGCGCCAGCAGCCAAGATTACGGGACAGGCGTAGGTACGCAGTATTTT; CDR3 protein: CASSQDYGTGVGTQYF
J gene: TRBJ1-1; V gene: TRBV30; clone size: NA; D gene: TRBD1; CDR3 DNA: TGTGCCGGGCACTACAGGGGAAACACTGAAGCTTTCTTT; CDR3 protein: CAGHYRGNTEAFF
J gene: TRBJ1-2; V gene: TRBV29-1; clone size: once; D gene: TRBD1; CDR3 DNA: TGCAGCGGAGGGGGCTACCCTAACTATGGCTACACCTTC; CDR3 protein: CSGGGYPNYGYTF
J gene: TRBJ2-5; V gene: TRBV4-3; clone size: NA; D gene: TRBD2; CDR3 DNA: TGCGCCAGCAGCCAAGATATCCTAGCGGGGGCCCAGGGAACCCAGTACTTC; CDR3 protein: CASSQDILAGAQGTQYF
J gene: TRBJ1-2; V gene: TRBV6-5; clone size: NA; D gene: NA; CDR3 DNA: TGTGCCAGCAGTCACGTAAGCCGGTATGGCTACACCTTC; CDR3 protein: CASSHVSRYGYTF
J gene: TRBJ2-2; V gene: TRBV6-5; clone size: NA; D gene: NA; CDR3 DNA: TGTGCCAGCAGTTACGGTTTGTTGAGCTCCGGGGAGCTGTTTTTT; CDR3 protein: CASSYGLLSSGELFF
J gene: TRBJ1-1; V gene: TRBV3-1/TRBV3-2; clone size: NA; D gene: NA; CDR3 DNA: TGTGCCAGCAGCGCCCCAGGGAACACTGAAGCTTTCTTT; CDR3 protein: CASSAPGNTEAFF
J gene: TRBJ1-4; V gene: TRBV5-4; clone size: NA; D gene: NA; CDR3 DNA: TGTGCCAGCAGCTTGGGAGGGGGAGCAGCCCTTGAAAAACTGTTTTTT; CDR3 protein: CASSLGGGAALEKLFF
J gene: TRBJ1-5; V gene: TRBV19; clone size: NA; D gene: NA; CDR3 DNA: TGTGCCAGTAGTATAAATCGGGGTCAGCCCCAGCATTTT; CDR3 protein: CASSINRGQPQHF
J gene: TRBJ1-5; V gene: TRBV7-9; clone size: NA; D gene: NA; CDR3 DNA: TGTGCCAGCAGCTTCCCAGGGGATAATCAGCCCCAGCATTTT; CDR3 protein: CASSFPGDNQPQHF